This T cell receptor beta chain was found in a study of cytomegalovirus exposure and HLA in healthy donors. Study-wide context: Unique TCR beta sequences numbering about 100 million came from 150 million to 200 million T cells in an earlier analysis. Findings and limits, study-wide: Most likely, a cluster of highly shared sequence variants arose as a sequencing artifact. Across HLA loci, a later analysis found differing TCR association rates, with DRB1 most and HLA-C fewest. The analysis excluded some indistinguishable V segments, including TRBV6-2 and TRBV6-3.

A remark on this clone: The antigen is unknown.

J gave up 4 bases and V 6 bases, and 3 bases lay outside the gene matches. Germline V CDR1 and CDR2: SNHLY, FYNNEI. The CDR3 extends over 14 amino acids. 60 Vbeta and 13 Jbeta primers were used in PCR. The assay was immunoSEQ multiplex PCR, and TCRdb's table has in-frame clones only and misses some. The sample contains 90,000 or so clones, more than 65% of which appear only once. The clonotype originates from a woman under 30 in good health and CMV-seropositive. The sample consisted of PBMCs. The rearrangement links TRBV2 to TRBJ2-2; 9 bases map to TRBD1. In DNA form, the CDR3 reads TGTGCCAGCAGGTCGGACAGGGGCACCGGGGAGCTGTTTTTT. Its protein product is CASRSDRGTGELFF.